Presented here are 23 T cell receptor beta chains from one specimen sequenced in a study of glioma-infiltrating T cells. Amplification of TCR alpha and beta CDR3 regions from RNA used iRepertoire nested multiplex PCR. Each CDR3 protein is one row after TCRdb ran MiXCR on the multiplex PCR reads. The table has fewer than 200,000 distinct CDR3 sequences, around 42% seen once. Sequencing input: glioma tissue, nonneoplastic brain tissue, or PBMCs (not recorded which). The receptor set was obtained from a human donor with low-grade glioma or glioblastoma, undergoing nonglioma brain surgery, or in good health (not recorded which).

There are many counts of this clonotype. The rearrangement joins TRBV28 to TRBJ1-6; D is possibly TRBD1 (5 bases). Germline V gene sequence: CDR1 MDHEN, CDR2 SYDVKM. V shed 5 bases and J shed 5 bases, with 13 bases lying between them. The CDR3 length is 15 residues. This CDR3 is CASSRDPRDNSPLHF. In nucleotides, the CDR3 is TGTGCCAGCAGTAGGGACCCACGAGATAATTCACCCCTCCACTTT.

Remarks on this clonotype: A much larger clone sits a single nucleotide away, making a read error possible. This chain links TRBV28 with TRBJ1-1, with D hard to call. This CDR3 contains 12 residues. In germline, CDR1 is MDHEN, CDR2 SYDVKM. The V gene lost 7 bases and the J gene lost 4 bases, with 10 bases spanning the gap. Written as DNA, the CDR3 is TGTGCCAGCAACATGGGATCCACTGAAGCTTTCTTT. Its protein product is CASNMGSTEAFF.

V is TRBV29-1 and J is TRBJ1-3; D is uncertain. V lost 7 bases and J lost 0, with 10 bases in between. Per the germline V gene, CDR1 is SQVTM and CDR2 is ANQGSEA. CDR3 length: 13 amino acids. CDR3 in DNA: TGCAGCGCCAGACCTAGCTCTGGAAACACCATATATTTT. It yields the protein CSARPSSGNTIYF.

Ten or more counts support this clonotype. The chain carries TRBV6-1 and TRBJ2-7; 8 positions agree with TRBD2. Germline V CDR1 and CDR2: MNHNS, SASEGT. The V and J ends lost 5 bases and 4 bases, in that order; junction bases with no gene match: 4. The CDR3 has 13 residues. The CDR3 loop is CASSTGLAYEQYF. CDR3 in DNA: TGTGCCAGCAGTACCGGACTAGCTTACGAGCAGTACTTC.

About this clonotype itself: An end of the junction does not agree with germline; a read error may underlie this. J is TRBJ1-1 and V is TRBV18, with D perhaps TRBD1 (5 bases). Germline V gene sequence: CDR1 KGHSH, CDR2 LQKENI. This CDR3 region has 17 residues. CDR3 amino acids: CASSHNIKQGLNTKAFF. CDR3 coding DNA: TGTGCCAGCTCCCATAACATAAAGCAGGGTCTGAACACTAAAGCTTTCTTT.

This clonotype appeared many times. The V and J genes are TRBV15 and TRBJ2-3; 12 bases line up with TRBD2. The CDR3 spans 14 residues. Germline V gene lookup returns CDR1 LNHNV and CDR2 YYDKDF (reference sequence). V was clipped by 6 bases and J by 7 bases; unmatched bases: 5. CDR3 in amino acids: CATSSGLAGNTQYF. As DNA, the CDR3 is TGTGCCACCAGTTCCGGACTAGCGGGGAATACGCAGTATTTT. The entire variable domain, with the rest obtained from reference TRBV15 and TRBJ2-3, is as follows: DAMVIQNPRYQVTQFGKPVTLSCSQTLNHNVMYWYQQKSSQAPKLLFHYYDKDFNNEADTPDNFQSRRPNTSFCFLDIRSPGLGDTAMYLCATSSGLAGNTQYFGPGTRLTVL.

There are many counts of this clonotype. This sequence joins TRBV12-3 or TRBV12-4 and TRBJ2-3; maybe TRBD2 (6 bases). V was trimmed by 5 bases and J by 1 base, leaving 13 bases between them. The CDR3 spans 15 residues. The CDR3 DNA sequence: TGTGCCAGCAGTCGCCGGGACTCTCGCACAGATACGCAGTATTTT. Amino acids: CASSRRDSRTDTQYF.

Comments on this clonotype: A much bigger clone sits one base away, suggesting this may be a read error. The CDR3 loop reads CASIRPGLVGNEQFF. The CDR3 DNA sequence: TGTGCCAGCATCCGTCCGGGACTAGTAGGCAATGAGCAGTTCTTC. The rearrangement joins TRBV6-6 to TRBJ2-1, with 8 bases that match TRBD2. Germline values: CDR1 MNHNY, CDR2 SVGAGI (reference sequence). The trim removed 7 bases at V and 6 bases at J, leaving 11 bases unmatched. This CDR3 contains 15 residues.

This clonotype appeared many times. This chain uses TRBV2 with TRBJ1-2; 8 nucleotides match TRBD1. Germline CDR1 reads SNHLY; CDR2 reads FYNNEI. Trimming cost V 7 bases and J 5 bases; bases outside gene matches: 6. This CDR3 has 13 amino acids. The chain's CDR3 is CASIQQGGYGYTF. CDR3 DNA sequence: TGTGCCAGCATCCAACAGGGGGGATATGGCTACACCTTC.

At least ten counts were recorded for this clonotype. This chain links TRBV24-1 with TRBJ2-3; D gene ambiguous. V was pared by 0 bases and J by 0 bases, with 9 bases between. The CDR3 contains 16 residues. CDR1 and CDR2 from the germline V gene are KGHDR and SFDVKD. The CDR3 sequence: CATSDLYDQSTDTQYF. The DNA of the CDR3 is TGTGCCACCAGTGATTTGTATGACCAAAGCACAGATACGCAGTATTTT.

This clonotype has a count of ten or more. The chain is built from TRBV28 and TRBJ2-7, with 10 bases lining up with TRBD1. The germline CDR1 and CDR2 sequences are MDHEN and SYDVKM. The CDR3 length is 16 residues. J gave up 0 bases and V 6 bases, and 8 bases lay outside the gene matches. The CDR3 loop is CASSSPGTGVSYEQYF. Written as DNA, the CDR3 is TGTGCCAGCAGCTCACCCGGGACAGGGGTCTCCTACGAGCAGTACTTC.

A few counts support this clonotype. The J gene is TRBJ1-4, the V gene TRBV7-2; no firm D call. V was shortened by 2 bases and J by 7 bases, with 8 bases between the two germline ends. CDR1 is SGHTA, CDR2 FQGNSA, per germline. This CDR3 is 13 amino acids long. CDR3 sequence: CASSLTPGEKLFF. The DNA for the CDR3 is TGTGCCAGCAGCTTAACCCCGGGTGAAAAACTGTTTTTT.

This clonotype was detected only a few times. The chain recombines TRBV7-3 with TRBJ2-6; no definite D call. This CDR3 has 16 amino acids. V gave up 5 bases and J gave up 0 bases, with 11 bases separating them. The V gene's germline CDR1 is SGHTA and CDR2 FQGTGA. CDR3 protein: CASSPGIISGANVLTF. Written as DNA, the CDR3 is TGTGCCAGCAGCCCTGGGATCATCTCTGGGGCCAACGTCCTGACTTTC.

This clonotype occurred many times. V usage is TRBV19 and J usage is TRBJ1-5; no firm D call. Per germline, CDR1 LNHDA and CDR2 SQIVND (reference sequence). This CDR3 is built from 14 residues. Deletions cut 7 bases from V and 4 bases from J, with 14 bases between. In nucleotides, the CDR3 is TGTGCCAGTACCGACGTGGCAGTTAATCAGCCCCAGCATTTT. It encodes CASTDVAVNQPQHF.

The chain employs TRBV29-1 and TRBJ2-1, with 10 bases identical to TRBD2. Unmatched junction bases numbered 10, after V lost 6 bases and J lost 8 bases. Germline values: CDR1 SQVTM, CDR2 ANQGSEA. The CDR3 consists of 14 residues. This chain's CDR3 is CSVLVTSGPDEQFF. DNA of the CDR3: TGCAGCGTCCTCGTGACTAGCGGGCCCGATGAGCAGTTCTTC.

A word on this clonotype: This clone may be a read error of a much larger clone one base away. Here the CDR3 reads CAISEPGQGMREKYF. As DNA, the CDR3 is TGTGCCATCAGTGAGCCAGGACAGGGCATGAGGGAGAAGTACTTC. This chain connects TRBV10-3 to TRBJ2-7; TRBD1 agrees at 8 bases. CDR1 and CDR2 from the germline V gene are ENHRY and SYGVKD. V gave up 2 bases and J gave up 11 bases; unmatched junction bases: 14. The CDR3 spans 15 residues.

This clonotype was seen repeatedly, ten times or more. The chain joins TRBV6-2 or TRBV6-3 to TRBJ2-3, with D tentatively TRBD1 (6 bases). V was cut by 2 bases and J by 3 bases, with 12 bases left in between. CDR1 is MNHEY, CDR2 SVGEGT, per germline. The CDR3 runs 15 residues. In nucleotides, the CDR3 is TGTGCCAGCAGTTACAGGGCAGGGGTAACAGATACGCAGTATTTT. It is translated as CASSYRAGVTDTQYF.

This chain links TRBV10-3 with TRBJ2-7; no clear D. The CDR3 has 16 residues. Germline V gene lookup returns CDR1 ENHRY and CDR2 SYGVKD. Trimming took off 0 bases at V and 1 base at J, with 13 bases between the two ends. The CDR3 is CAISESGPPQSYEQYF. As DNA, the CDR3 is TGTGCCATCAGTGAGTCGGGTCCACCGCAGTCCTACGAGCAGTACTTC.

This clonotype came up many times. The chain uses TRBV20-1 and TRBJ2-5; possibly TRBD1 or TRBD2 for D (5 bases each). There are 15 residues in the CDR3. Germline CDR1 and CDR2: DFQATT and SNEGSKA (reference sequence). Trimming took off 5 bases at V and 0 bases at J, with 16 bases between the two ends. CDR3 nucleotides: TGCAGTGCTTCCCAAGGGGAGATGTACCAAGAGACCCAGTACTTC. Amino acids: CSASQGEMYQETQYF.

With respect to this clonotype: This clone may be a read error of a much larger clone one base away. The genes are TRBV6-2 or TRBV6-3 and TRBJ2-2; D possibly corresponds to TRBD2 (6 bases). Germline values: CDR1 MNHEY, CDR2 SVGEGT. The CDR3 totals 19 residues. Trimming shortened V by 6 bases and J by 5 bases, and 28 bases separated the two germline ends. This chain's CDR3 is CASRKSSDPNWRVTGELFF. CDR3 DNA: TGTGCCAGCAGAAAATCATCAGACCCAAACTGGAGGGTAACCGGGGAGCTGTTTTTT.

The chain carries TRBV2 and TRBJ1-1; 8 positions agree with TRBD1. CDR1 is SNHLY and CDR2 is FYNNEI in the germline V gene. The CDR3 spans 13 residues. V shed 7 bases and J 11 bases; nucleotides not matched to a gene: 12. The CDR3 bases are TGTGCCAGCACGGGACAGGCGCCGACAGCTGCTTTCTTT. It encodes CASTGQAPTAAFF.

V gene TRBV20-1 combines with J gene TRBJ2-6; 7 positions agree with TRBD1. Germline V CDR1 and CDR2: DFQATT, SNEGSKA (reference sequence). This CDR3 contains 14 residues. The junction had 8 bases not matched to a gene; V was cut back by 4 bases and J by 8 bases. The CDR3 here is CSATRQGLTNVLTF. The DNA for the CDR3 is TGCAGTGCTACGCGACAGGGTTTGACCAACGTCCTGACTTTC.

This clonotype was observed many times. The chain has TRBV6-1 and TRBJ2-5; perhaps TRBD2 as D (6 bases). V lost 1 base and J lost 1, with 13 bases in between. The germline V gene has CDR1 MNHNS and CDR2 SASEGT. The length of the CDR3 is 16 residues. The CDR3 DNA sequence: TGTGCCAGCAGTGAAGTGATCGGGACTCCCCAAGAGACCCAGTACTTC. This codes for CASSEVIGTPQETQYF.